The 7 T cell receptor beta chains below come from one sample, sequenced in a study of T-cell memory formation after mild COVID-19. TCRdb passed the 5' RACE reads through MiXCR, listing each CDR3 protein once. Among 300,000 to 350,000 distinct CDR3 sequences listed, 15% to 20% were seen once. What was sequenced was PBMCs or a T cell subset sorted from them (not recorded which). The source of these receptors is a man in his late teens or twenties who had mild COVID-19 (a few samples of this study predate the infection). Cell type and time point are not known.

The V call is TRBV20-1, the J call TRBJ2-5; 7 bases are a match to TRBD1. CDR3 length equals 13 residues. The V gene's germline CDR1 is DFQATT and CDR2 SNEGSKA (reference sequence). V was clipped by 3 bases and J by 4 bases; unmatched bases: 5. The CDR3: CSASLRGRETQYF. As DNA, the CDR3 is TGCAGTGCTAGCCTTAGGGGGCGAGAGACCCAGTACTTC.

This clonotype was counted between two and nine times. The chain employs TRBV6-2 or TRBV6-3 and TRBJ1-2; D not certain. Germline CDR1 is MNHEY and CDR2 is SVGEGT. This CDR3 is 14 amino acids long. The V end lost 6 bases, the J end lost 5 bases, and 16 bases lay between the germline ends. The CDR3 nucleotides read TGTGCCAGCAGCTCCCCCCCGTGGGGTTATGGCTACACCTTC. Its protein product is CASSSPPWGYGYTF.

A few counts support this clonotype. V is TRBV29-1 and J is TRBJ1-2; D is uncertain. This CDR3 comprises 13 residues. CDR1 and CDR2 (germline): SQVTM, ANQGSEA. Between the trimmed V and J ends, which lost 4 bases and 0 bases, there was a span of 9 bases. The CDR3 DNA reads TGCAGCGTTGGAGACGGGGCTAACTATGGCTACACCTTC. This codes for CSVGDGANYGYTF.

V is TRBV5-1 and J is TRBJ1-3; maybe TRBD1 (5 bases). Germline CDR1 SGHRS, CDR2 YFSETQ. V was cut by 0 bases and J by 2 bases, with 12 bases left in between. This CDR3 spans 16 amino acids. The CDR3: CASSLEGPGAGNTIYF. In DNA, the CDR3 is TGCGCCAGCAGCTTGGAGGGACCTGGGGCTGGAAACACCATATATTTT.

This sequence joins TRBV5-1 and TRBJ2-3; D ambiguous. Germline CDR1 SGHRS, CDR2 YFSETQ. This CDR3 region has 13 residues. The ends were cut back, 5 bases at V and 1 base at J, with 8 bases in the middle. The CDR3 nucleotides read TGCGCCAGCAGGACCCCTGGCACAGATACGCAGTATTTT. It specifies CASRTPGTDTQYF. Drawing the rest from reference TRBV5-1 and TRBJ2-3, the complete variable domain is KAGVTQTPRYLIKTRGQQVTLSCSPISGHRSVSWYQQTPGQGLQFLFEYFSETQRNKGNFPGRFSGRQFSNSRSEMNVSTLELGDSALYLCASRTPGTDTQYFGPGTRLTVL.

The J gene is TRBJ1-4, the V gene TRBV6-5, with 9 bases aligning to TRBD1. The trim removed 11 bases at V and 6 bases at J, leaving 10 bases unmatched. Germline values: CDR1 MNHEY, CDR2 SVGAGI. The CDR3 runs 14 residues. The CDR3 nucleotides are TGTGCCGACCGATCACAGGGGGCCTATGAAAAACTGTTTTTT. Translated: CADRSQGAYEKLFF.

This clonotype is termed medium-sized. The gene calls are TRBV7-8 and TRBJ2-7; D uncertain. V lost 0 bases and J lost 3, with 15 bases in between. The CDR3 length is 16 residues. CDR1 SGHVS and CDR2 FQNEAQ come from the germline V gene. CDR3: CASSLALDPSGYEQYF. The CDR3 bases are TGTGCCAGCAGCTTAGCGCTCGACCCCTCGGGCTACGAGCAGTACTTC.